This T cell receptor (beta chain) was observed in a study of T cells after yellow fever vaccination. Study-wide background: Libraries from low-cell-number fractions were prepared with the SMART-Seq v4 Ultra Low Input RNA kit. Findings of the study overall: Only a small proportion of the clonotypes turned up in both the CD4 and the CD8 compartments, likely arising from convergent recombination. Reappearance after the booster was observed for most primary-vaccination clones (around 95% CD4, about 90% CD8).

In TCRdb, the 5' RACE reads were re-called with MiXCR into one record per CDR3 protein. The table includes hundreds of thousands of distinct CDR3 sequences, approximately 19% detected once. In its sample, this clonotype was seen a few times. Its antigen is not known. The CDR3 has 14 amino acids. The V and J ends lost 6 bases and 3 bases respectively, with 13 bases between them. V is TRBV12-3 or TRBV12-4 and J is TRBJ2-3; D gene ambiguous. The sequence was obtained from a man younger than 30 who received the YFV17D yellow fever vaccine. Source: PBMCs, taken before the yellow fever booster vaccination. CDR3 in amino acids: CASSGLRGTDTQYF. CDR3 coding DNA: TGTGCCAGCAGCGGGCTCCGAGGAACAGATACGCAGTATTTT.